The 13 T cell receptor beta chains given below trace back to one sample, sequenced in a study of OX40 agonist ivuxolimab in advanced cancers. Here immunoSEQ multiplex PCR was the method, and the copy in TCRdb shows in-frame clones only, minus some. The sample has tens of thousands of clones, more than 80% seen once. Sequences were derived from CD4+ or CD8+ T cells sorted from blood, sampled in a trial of the OX40 agonist ivuxolimab. The receptors originated from an adult with an advanced solid tumor such as melanoma, head and neck, liver or kidney cancer.

This chain links TRBV11-2 with TRBJ2-2; D is unclear. The CDR3 spans 13 residues. V lost 1 base, J lost 7 bases, and 7 bases lay in between. CDR1 is SGHAT and CDR2 is FQNNGV in the germline V gene. CDR3 coding DNA: TGTGCCAGCAGCTTAGTGGTCCACGGGGAGCTGTTTTTT. Translation gives CASSLVVHGELFF.

The V gene is TRBV11-1, the J gene TRBJ1-5; 9 bases line up with TRBD1. With 4 bases clipped from V and 0 bases from J, the junction kept 7 bases outside the gene matches. The CDR3 is 17 residues long. Germline-derived CDR1 and CDR2 are SGHAT and FQDESV (reference sequence). CDR3 amino acids: CASSSGTGYDSNQPQHF. The CDR3 DNA is TGTGCCAGCAGCTCCGGGACAGGGTACGATAGCAATCAGCCCCAGCATTTT.

This rearrangement joins TRBV6-1 to TRBJ2-1, with a possible D match to TRBD2 (6 bases). This CDR3 has 13 amino acids. V lost 5 bases to trimming and J lost 11 bases, with 16 bases between them. Germline assignment: CDR1 MNHNS and CDR2 SASEGT. CDR3 nucleotide sequence: TGTGCCAGCAGTCCGCCCCCGGAGGGAAAGCAGTTCTTC. Translation gives CASSPPPEGKQFF.

The count of this clone is one. The rearrangement joins TRBV5-1 to TRBJ2-5; 7 positions match TRBD1. The CDR3 is made up of 14 amino acids. CDR1 and CDR2 (germline): SGHRS, YFSETQ. V gave up 4 bases and J gave up 2 bases; unmatched junction bases: 5. The CDR3 DNA is TGCGCCAGCAGCCCCGGGACAGAACAAGAGACCCAGTACTTC. This codes for CASSPGTEQETQYF. Complete variable domain (other parts from reference TRBV5-1 and TRBJ2-5): KAGVTQTPRYLIKTRGQQVTLSCSPISGHRSVSWYQQTPGQGLQFLFEYFSETQRNKGNFPGRFSGRQFSNSRSEMNVSTLELGDSALYLCASSPGTEQETQYFGPGTRLLVL.

The chain combines TRBV5-4 with TRBJ1-2, with a tentative D call TRBD1 (6 bases). Trimming removed 3 bases from V and 1 base from J, with 10 bases in between. The CDR3 length is 14 residues. Germline values: CDR1 SGHNT, CDR2 YYREEE (reference sequence). Here the CDR3 DNA reads TGTGCCAGCAGCTCGGGGACACTTAACTATGGCTACACCTTC. Protein sequence: CASSSGTLNYGYTF.

Only a few counts were recorded for this clone. This chain links TRBV5-1 with TRBJ1-6, with 11 positions matching TRBD1. This CDR3 has 16 residues. The ends lost 4 bases at V and 6 bases at J; junction bases unmatched: 6. The germline V gene encodes CDR1 SGHRS and CDR2 YFSETQ. Here the CDR3 reads CASSQGQGEGNSPLHF. CDR3 nucleotides: TGCGCCAGCAGCCAGGGACAGGGGGAGGGTAATTCACCCCTCCACTTT.

This sequence joins TRBV4-1 and TRBJ1-4; no clear D gene. V shed 4 bases and J shed 5 bases, with 17 bases lying between them. Germline values: CDR1 MGHRA, CDR2 YSYEKL. The CDR3 loop spans 16 amino acids. The CDR3: CASSRTPGSGNEKLFF. CDR3 nucleotide sequence: TGCGCCAGCAGCCGGACCCCGGGATCGGGGAATGAAAAACTGTTTTTT.

The chain links TRBV6-5 to TRBJ2-1; tentatively, D is TRBD1 or TRBD2 (6 bases each). Germline V gives CDR1 MNHEY, CDR2 SVGAGI. Trimming left V 0 bases short and J 7 bases short, with 16 bases between. This CDR3 comprises 16 residues. This CDR3 reads CASSYSRGRGGNEQFF. The CDR3 region has the DNA TGTGCCAGCAGTTACTCGAGGGGCAGGGGAGGTAATGAGCAGTTCTTC.

This sequence joins TRBV29-1 and TRBJ2-3, with 10 bases fitting TRBD2. From germline, CDR1 is SQVTM and CDR2 ANQGSEA. V was clipped by 6 bases and J by 2 bases; unmatched bases: 5. The CDR3 spans 14 residues. Here the CDR3 reads CSVLAGAVTDTQYF. The CDR3 nucleotides read TGCAGCGTCCTAGCGGGGGCCGTCACAGATACGCAGTATTTT.

This clone was seen only once. The V gene is TRBV7-3, the J gene TRBJ2-3; D is unresolved. The germline V gene encodes CDR1 SGHTA and CDR2 FQGTGA. The CDR3 has 13 residues. Trimming pared 1 base from V and 4 bases from J, leaving 6 bases between. The CDR3 DNA is TGTGCCAGCAGCTTAATAGCTGCAGATACGCAGTATTTT. Residues: CASSLIAADTQYF.

The chain links TRBV6-1 to TRBJ1-3; no firm D call. In germline, CDR1 is MNHNS, CDR2 SASEGT. CDR3 length equals 15 residues. V lost 2 bases, J lost 3 bases, and 11 bases lay in between. In DNA, the CDR3 is TGTGCCAGCAGTGAATTTACGGGTGTTGGAAACACCATATATTTT. Amino acid sequence: CASSEFTGVGNTIYF.

This clone was detected only a few times. The chain couples TRBV5-6 to TRBJ1-3; D is possibly TRBD1 (5 bases). There are 15 residues in the CDR3. The germline V gene has CDR1 SGHDT and CDR2 YYEEEE. Trimming removed 5 bases from V and 0 bases from J, with 12 bases in between. CDR3: CASSKSGFSGNTIYF. The CDR3, as DNA: TGTGCCAGCAGTAAATCAGGGTTCTCTGGAAACACCATATATTTT. The whole variable domain, remainder taken from reference TRBV5-6 and TRBJ1-3, is DAGVTQSPTHLIKTRGQQVTLRCSPKSGHDTVSWYQQALGQGPQFIFQYYEEEERQRGNFPDRFSGHQFPNYSSELNVNALLLGDSALYLCASSKSGFSGNTIYFGEGSWLTVV.

The chain employs TRBV7-3 and TRBJ1-3, with D hard to call. The ends were cut back, 5 bases at V and 4 bases at J, with 15 bases in the middle. The CDR3 totals 15 residues. The germline gives CDR1 SGHTA, CDR2 FQGTGA. CDR3 residues: CASSLTGESGNTIYF. CDR3 DNA: TGTGCCAGCAGCCTCACCGGAGAGTCCGGAAACACCATATATTTT. The entire variable domain, with the rest obtained from reference TRBV7-3 and TRBJ1-3, is as follows: GAGVSQTPSNKVTEKGKYVELRCDPISGHTALYWYRQSLGQGPEFLIYFQGTGAADDSGLPNDRFFAVRPEGSVSTLKIQRTERGDSAVYLCASSLTGESGNTIYFGEGSWLTVV.